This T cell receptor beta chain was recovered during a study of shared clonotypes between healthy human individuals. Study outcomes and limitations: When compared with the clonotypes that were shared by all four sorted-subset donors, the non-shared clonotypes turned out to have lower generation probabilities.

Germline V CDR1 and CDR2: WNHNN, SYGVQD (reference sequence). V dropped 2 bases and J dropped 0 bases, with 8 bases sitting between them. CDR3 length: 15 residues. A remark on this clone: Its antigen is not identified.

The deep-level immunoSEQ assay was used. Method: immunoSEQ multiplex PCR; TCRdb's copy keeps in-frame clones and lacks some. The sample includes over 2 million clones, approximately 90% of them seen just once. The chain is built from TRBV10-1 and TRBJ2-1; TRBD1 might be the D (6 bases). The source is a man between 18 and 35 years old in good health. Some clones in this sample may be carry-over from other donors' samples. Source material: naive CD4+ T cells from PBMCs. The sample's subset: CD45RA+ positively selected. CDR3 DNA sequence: TGCGCCAGCAGTGAGACAGGGAGCTCCTACAATGAGCAGTTCTTC. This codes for CASSETGSSYNEQFF.